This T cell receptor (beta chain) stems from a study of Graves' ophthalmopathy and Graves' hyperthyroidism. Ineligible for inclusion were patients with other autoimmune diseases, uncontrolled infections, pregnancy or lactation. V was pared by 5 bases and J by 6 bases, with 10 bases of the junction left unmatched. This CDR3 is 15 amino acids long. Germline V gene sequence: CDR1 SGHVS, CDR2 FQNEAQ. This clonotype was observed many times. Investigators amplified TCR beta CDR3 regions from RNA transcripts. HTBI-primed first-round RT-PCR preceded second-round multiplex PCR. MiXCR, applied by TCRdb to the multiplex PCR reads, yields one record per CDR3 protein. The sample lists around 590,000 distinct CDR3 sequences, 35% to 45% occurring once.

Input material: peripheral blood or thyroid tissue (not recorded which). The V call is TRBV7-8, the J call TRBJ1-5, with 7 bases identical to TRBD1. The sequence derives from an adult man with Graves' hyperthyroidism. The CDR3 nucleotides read TGTGCCAGCAGCCTCACAGGGCAGGGGGTTCAGCCCCAGCATTTT. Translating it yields CASSLTGQGVQPQHF.